The clone carrying this T cell receptor (beta chain) was recorded at least ten times. Each CDR3 protein is one row after TCRdb ran MiXCR on the 5' RACE reads. The table lists 45,000 to 60,000 distinct CDR3 sequences, about 6.3% of them singletons. The V gene end was trimmed by 2 bases and the J gene end by 5 bases; junction bases not matched to a gene: 6. CDR1 and CDR2 from the germline V gene are SGHTA and FQGTGA. The CDR3 sequence is 15 residues long. This record belongs to a study of T cells after yellow fever vaccination. The study's findings and limits: Some clonotypes were seen in both the CD4 and the CD8 compartments. These made up a small share and likely arose from convergent recombination. A weaker secondary response peaked on day 5, the primary on day 15.

The receptor was derived from a man aged 18 to 35 who received the YFV17D yellow fever vaccine. The source material was CD8+ T cells not binding an NS4B(214-222) dextramer, sorted from PBMCs, sampled about 49 days after the first yellow fever vaccination. The chain uses TRBV7-3 and TRBJ2-1; 7 bases map to TRBD1. CDR3 loop: CASSLGPGQDNEQFF. CDR3 sequence (DNA): TGTGCCAGCAGCTTAGGGCCAGGACAGGACAATGAGCAGTTCTTC.